Listed below are T cell receptor beta chains from one sample, sequenced in a study of T-cell memory formation after mild COVID-19. In TCRdb, the 5' RACE reads were re-called with MiXCR into one record per CDR3 protein. Of some 440,000 distinct CDR3 sequences listed, 20% to 30% are singletons. The sample taken for sequencing was PBMCs or a T cell subset sorted from them (not recorded which). The receptors derive from an adult woman who had mild COVID-19 (a few samples of this study predate the infection). Cell type and time point are not known. The CDR3 runs from the conserved cysteine through the conserved F or W. A D gene is named only where the DNA matches it firmly. Clone size is given for some rows only: seen once, a few or many times, or a class if the clone is expanded.

-	TRBV12-3/TRBV12-4	TRBJ2-7	-	CASSLRQVPYEQYF	TGTGCCAGCAGTTTACGTCAGGTACCTTACGAGCAGTACTTC
-	TRBV10-3	TRBJ1-2	-	CAISEGGQSYGYTF	TGTGCCATCAGTGAGGGTGGACAGAGCTATGGCTACACCTTC
-	TRBV5-1	TRBJ1-1	-	CASSLGSGVLGAEAFF	TGCGCCAGCAGCTTGGGGAGTGGGGTTTTGGGCGCTGAAGCTTTCTTT
-	TRBV4-2	TRBJ1-1	TRBD1	CASSHDRVAEAFF	TGTGCCAGCAGCCATGACAGGGTTGCTGAAGCTTTCTTT
-	TRBV7-9	TRBJ2-1	-	CASSPWDEQFF	TGTGCCAGCAGCCCGTGGGATGAGCAGTTCTTC
-	TRBV10-3	TRBJ1-2	-	CAIRPTGQANYGYTF	TGTGCCATCAGACCTACAGGGCAGGCTAACTATGGCTACACCTTC
-	TRBV5-1	TRBJ2-2	-	CASSFSTQAGELFF	TGCGCCAGCAGCTTTTCGACCCAGGCCGGGGAGCTGTTTTTT
-	TRBV12-3/TRBV12-4	TRBJ1-5	-	CASSPRESNQPQHF	TGTGCCAGCAGTCCACGGGAGTCAAATCAGCCCCAGCATTTT
-	TRBV7-6	TRBJ2-1	-	CASSLAGRRGLNNEQFF	TGTGCCAGCAGCTTAGCGGGACGGAGGGGTCTTAACAATGAGCAGTTCTTC
few	TRBV20-1	TRBJ2-7	TRBD2	CSARDSLAGVGAYEQYF	TGCAGTGCTAGAGATAGTCTAGCGGGAGTCGGGGCCTACGAGCAGTACTTC
-	TRBV5-1	TRBJ2-7	-	CASSPSPASFYEQYF	TGCGCCAGCAGCCCCTCCCCGGCTAGCTTCTACGAGCAGTACTTC
-	TRBV4-2	TRBJ2-7	TRBD2	CASSRGEAGEVEQYF	TGTGCCAGCAGCCGGGGCGAAGCGGGAGAGGTTGAGCAGTACTTC
-	TRBV12-3/TRBV12-4	TRBJ2-7	TRBD2	CASTWGLAVTYEQYF	TGTGCCAGCACCTGGGGACTAGCGGTTACCTACGAGCAGTACTTC
-	TRBV18	TRBJ2-2	TRBD2	CASSPFGGTNTGELFF	TGTGCCAGCTCACCTTTCGGGGGGACGAACACCGGGGAGCTGTTTTTT
few	TRBV24-1	TRBJ2-6	-	CATSPRDSGANVLTF	TGTGCCACCAGCCCCCGGGACTCTGGGGCCAACGTCCTGACTTTC
few	TRBV10-3	TRBJ2-3	-	CAIKTQGVTDTQYF	TGTGCCATCAAGACCCAGGGAGTCACAGATACGCAGTATTTT
-	TRBV3-1	TRBJ2-4	TRBD1	CASSQWGTGQNIQYF	TGTGCCAGCAGCCAATGGGGGACAGGGCAAAACATTCAGTACTTC
few	TRBV20-1	TRBJ1-2	-	CSARPFDSHGYTF	TGCAGTGCTAGACCTTTTGACAGTCATGGCTACACCTTC
few	TRBV20-1	TRBJ2-5	-	CSARDGRGPQETQYF	TGCAGTGCTAGAGATGGACGGGGGCCCCAAGAGACCCAGTACTTC
-	TRBV19	TRBJ1-4	-	CASRTNEKLFF	TGTGCCAGTAGGACTAATGAAAAACTGTTTTTT
-	TRBV20-1	TRBJ1-2	TRBD1	CSALLVSTGGRGGYTF	TGCAGCGCCCTTTTAGTTTCGACAGGGGGCCGGGGTGGCTACACCTTC
few	TRBV6-6	TRBJ2-5	-	CASSYSTGVGAQYF	TGTGCCAGCAGTTACTCGACGGGGGTTGGGGCCCAGTACTTC
-	TRBV3-1	TRBJ2-7	TRBD2	CASSLRLAGTYEQYF	TGTGCCAGCAGCCTCCGACTAGCGGGCACCTACGAGCAGTACTTC
few	TRBV20-1	TRBJ1-5	-	CSARDQGSGGVRQPQHF	TGCAGTGCTAGAGATCAAGGTTCGGGCGGAGTCCGTCAGCCCCAGCATTTT
-	TRBV20-1	TRBJ1-2	-	CSARDSKNTNYGYTF	TGCAGTGCTAGAGATAGTAAGAATACTAACTATGGCTACACCTTC
-	TRBV27	TRBJ1-2	-	CASRPMTAINYGYTF	TGTGCCAGCCGACCCATGACAGCCATTAACTATGGCTACACCTTC
few	TRBV29-1	TRBJ2-2	-	CSLSEGNTGELFF	TGCAGCCTCTCGGAGGGTAACACCGGGGAGCTGTTTTTT
-	TRBV7-9	TRBJ2-1	TRBD1	CASSSGTGDTNEQFF	TGTGCCAGCAGCTCCGGGACAGGGGATACCAATGAGCAGTTCTTC
-	TRBV5-1	TRBJ2-1	TRBD2	CASSSRLASGRASYNEQFF	TGCGCCAGCAGCTCTAGGTTGGCTAGCGGGAGGGCCTCCTACAATGAGCAGTTCTTC
-	TRBV7-6	TRBJ2-7	-	CASSLELGQPQYF	TGTGCCAGCAGCTTAGAGCTGGGGCAGCCCCAGTACTTC
many	TRBV29-1	TRBJ2-7	TRBD2	CSVEVTTSAAYEQYF	TGCAGCGTTGAAGTCACGACTAGCGCAGCCTACGAGCAGTACTTC
-	TRBV7-9	TRBJ2-1	-	CASSLSGRRGSYNEQFF	TGTGCCAGCAGCCTTAGTGGTAGGAGGGGATCCTACAATGAGCAGTTCTTC
-	TRBV7-9	TRBJ2-3	-	CASSSLAQIPYF	TGTGCCAGCAGCTCACTAGCCCAAATTCCGTATTTT
once	TRBV7-2	TRBJ2-3	TRBD2	CASSFPGLVTDTQYF	TGTGCCAGCAGCTTCCCGGGACTAGTCACAGATACGCAGTATTTT
few	TRBV7-2	TRBJ2-3	-	CASSLGLRGLWDTQYF	TGTGCCAGCAGCTTAGGACTACGAGGGTTGTGGGATACGCAGTATTTT
-	TRBV20-1	TRBJ2-5	TRBD1	CSARTGPETQYF	TGCAGTGCTAGGACAGGGCCGGAGACCCAGTACTTC
many	TRBV12-3/TRBV12-4	TRBJ2-1	-	CASSLGGGPYNEQFF	TGTGCCAGCAGTTTAGGGGGGGGGCCCTACAATGAGCAGTTCTTC
few	TRBV6-5	TRBJ2-6	-	CASSYSYGRGSGANVLTF	TGTGCCAGCAGTTACTCGTACGGAAGGGGGTCTGGGGCCAACGTCCTGACTTTC
-	TRBV3-1	TRBJ2-1	-	CASSNRDTSYNEQFF	TGTGCCAGCAGCAACCGGGACACCTCCTACAATGAGCAGTTCTTC
few	TRBV29-1	TRBJ2-5	TRBD2	CSVRGGIQETQYF	TGCAGCGTGCGCGGGGGGATTCAAGAGACCCAGTACTTC
-	TRBV24-1	TRBJ1-2	-	CATSDRGRIGYTF	TGTGCCACCAGTGACCGGGGTCGAATCGGCTACACCTTC
once	TRBV4-2	TRBJ2-7	TRBD2	CASSQESGIVYEQYF	TGTGCCAGCAGCCAAGAGAGCGGGATAGTCTACGAGCAGTACTTC
-	TRBV7-2	TRBJ2-7	-	CASSPRLNEQYF	TGTGCCAGCAGCCCCCGACTGAACGAGCAGTACTTC
few	TRBV5-1	TRBJ2-1	TRBD2	CASSFSGTSGREQFF	TGCGCCAGCAGCTTCTCCGGGACTAGCGGGAGAGAGCAGTTCTTC
-	TRBV30	TRBJ2-1	-	CAWSVFSYNEQFF	TGTGCCTGGAGTGTCTTCTCCTACAATGAGCAGTTCTTC
-	TRBV12-5	TRBJ2-5	TRBD1	CASGPKPLLRTGPAEETQYF	TGTGCTAGTGGTCCAAAACCCCTCCTCCGGACAGGGCCCGCCGAAGAGACCCAGTACTTC
few	TRBV11-3	TRBJ2-1	-	CASSLRPRILYNEQFF	TGTGCCAGCAGCTTAAGGCCCAGGATCCTCTACAATGAGCAGTTCTTC
-	TRBV19	TRBJ1-1	TRBD1	CASSMDRARTEAFF	TGTGCCAGTAGTATGGACAGGGCTCGCACTGAAGCTTTCTTT
-	TRBV11-2	TRBJ2-5	-	CASSRRGLETQYF	TGTGCCAGCAGCCGGAGGGGGTTAGAGACCCAGTACTTC
-	TRBV12-3/TRBV12-4	TRBJ1-2	-	CASSLGGASNYGYTF	TGTGCCAGCAGTTTAGGGGGGGCCTCTAACTATGGCTACACCTTC
-	TRBV6-5	TRBJ1-1	-	CASSFYKNTEAFF	TGTGCCAGCAGTTTTTACAAAAACACTGAAGCTTTCTTT
few	TRBV7-2	TRBJ2-5	TRBD2	CASSLGLAGGGAETQYF	TGTGCCAGCAGCCTGGGACTAGCGGGGGGCGGAGCAGAGACCCAGTACTTC
few	TRBV12-3/TRBV12-4	TRBJ1-3	-	CASSPLPSGNTIYF	TGTGCCAGCAGTCCCCTCCCGTCGGGAAACACCATATATTTT
-	TRBV27	TRBJ1-4	-	CASKQGANEKLFF	TGTGCCAGCAAGCAGGGCGCTAATGAAAAACTGTTTTTT
-	TRBV7-2	TRBJ1-5	-	CASSLVNGNQPQHF	TGTGCCAGCAGCTTAGTCAACGGCAATCAGCCCCAGCATTTT
few	TRBV19	TRBJ2-1	TRBD1	CASNKGTGRSYNEQFF	TGTGCCAGCAATAAAGGGACAGGGAGGTCCTACAATGAGCAGTTCTTC
few	TRBV13	TRBJ2-5	-	CASSMTRGQETQYF	TGTGCCAGCAGCATGACCCGGGGCCAAGAGACCCAGTACTTC
few	TRBV20-1	TRBJ2-1	-	CSASPQRVEQFF	TGCAGTGCTAGCCCCCAAAGAGTGGAGCAGTTCTTC
few	TRBV6-2/TRBV6-3	TRBJ2-1	TRBD2	CASSYGTRVYNEQFF	TGTGCCAGCAGTTACGGGACTAGAGTCTACAATGAGCAGTTCTTC